The 13 T cell receptor beta chains given below trace back to one sample, sequenced in a study of regulatory T cells in long-lasting Graves disease. Arm-PCR with iRepertoire HTBI primers amplified the CDR3 regions for these TCR beta libraries. Each CDR3 protein gets one entry after TCRdb re-called the multiplex PCR reads with MiXCR. This table has 450,000 or so distinct CDR3 sequences, less than 25% appearing once. The time point is: persistent/refractory GD, antithyroid drugs over 5 years with positive TRAb. Researchers made the TCR library from RNA that was extracted from PBMCs. The sequenced sample was peripheral blood mononuclear cells (PBMCs), obtained when the disease was refractory, from a patient treated with antithyroid drugs. The source is a female donor with Graves disease.

This chain links TRBV25-1 with TRBJ2-3, with TRBD1 matching over 7 bases. J gave up 0 bases and V 1 base, and 7 bases lay outside the gene matches. The CDR3 covers 17 residues. In germline, CDR1 is MGHDK, CDR2 SYGVNS. CDR3 loop: CASSELQGPPSTDTQYF. CDR3 sequence (DNA): TGTGCCAGCAGTGAATTACAGGGGCCGCCAAGCACAGATACGCAGTATTTT.

This clonotype was counted ten times or more. The J gene is TRBJ1-2, the V gene TRBV7-2; D is unresolved. Looked up from germline, CDR1 is SGHTA and CDR2 is FQGNSA. The V and J ends lost 3 bases and 4 bases respectively, with 9 bases between them. The CDR3 contains 13 residues. This chain's CDR3 is CASSFERSYGYTF. CDR3 nucleotides: TGTGCCAGCAGCTTTGAAAGGAGCTATGGCTACACCTTC.

This clonotype was observed many times. V usage is TRBV2 and J usage is TRBJ2-7; TRBD1 agrees at 8 bases. Looked up from germline, CDR1 is SNHLY and CDR2 is FYNNEI. V dropped 9 bases and J dropped 6; count of bases not matched to a gene: 7. The CDR3 loop spans 12 amino acids. This CDR3 is CASLDRGGEQYF. CDR3 coding DNA: TGTGCCAGTCTTGACAGGGGTGGCGAGCAGTACTTC.

The chain employs TRBV9 and TRBJ2-7; 10 bases agree with TRBD1. V dropped 4 bases and J dropped 3; count of bases not matched to a gene: 10. Germline V gives CDR1 SGDLS, CDR2 YYNGEE. The CDR3 spans 16 residues. This chain's CDR3 is CASSQGGGQGRYEQYF. The CDR3 coding sequence is TGTGCCAGCAGCCAAGGGGGGGGACAGGGGCGCTACGAGCAGTACTTC.

This clonotype was found many times. The genes are TRBV6-5 and TRBJ1-5, with TRBD1 as a possible D gene (5 bases). Germline-derived CDR1 and CDR2 are MNHEY and SVGAGI. V dropped 0 bases and J dropped 0 bases, with 15 bases sitting between them. The CDR3 contains 18 residues. The CDR3 DNA is TGTGCCAGCAGTTACTCGATGAGCGGACACTATAGCAATCAGCCCCAGCATTTT. Its translation: CASSYSMSGHYSNQPQHF.

The V call is TRBV5-1, the J call TRBJ1-1; 7 bases map to TRBD1. The CDR3 spans 18 residues. CDR1 and CDR2 from the germline V gene are SGHRS and YFSETQ. Trimming at V came to 4 bases and at J to 0 bases, leaving 15 bases not matched to a gene. CDR3 in amino acids: CASSPQGGRQFMNTEAFF. The CDR3 nucleotides are TGCGCCAGCAGCCCCCAGGGGGGACGCCAGTTCATGAACACTGAAGCTTTCTTT.

This clonotype was counted at least ten times. The genes are TRBV6-5 and TRBJ1-2, with D possibly matching TRBD1 (5 bases). CDR1 MNHEY and CDR2 SVGAGI come from the germline V gene. The CDR3 spans 14 residues. The germline V and J ends were trimmed by 7 bases and 8 bases, with 20 bases remaining between them. For the CDR3, the DNA is TGTGCCAGCACGTTCCTCGACAGCCCCTACGGCTACACCTTC. It encodes CASTFLDSPYGYTF.

This clonotype came up a few times. The chain uses TRBV30 and TRBJ1-4; D remains unclear. Germline CDR1 GTSNPN, CDR2 SVGIG (reference sequence). The V end lost 1 base, the J end lost 6 bases, and 6 bases lay between the germline ends. This CDR3 is built from 12 residues. Written as DNA, the CDR3 is TGTGCCTGGAGTGATGGGTATGAAAAACTGTTTTTT. Its translation: CAWSDGYEKLFF. Based on the CDR3 plus reference TRBV30 and TRBJ1-4, the full variable domain is SQTIHQWPATLVQPVGSPLSLECTVEGTSNPNLYWYRQAAGRGLQLLFYSVGIGQISSEVPQNLSASRPQDRQFILSSKKLLLSDSGFYLCAWSDGYEKLFFGSGTQLSVL.

The chain carries TRBV4-1 and TRBJ2-7; D unclear. Germline CDR1 reads MGHRA; CDR2 reads YSYEKL. Trimming cost V 1 base and J 3 bases, with 13 bases left between them. This CDR3 spans 15 amino acids. CDR3 in amino acids: CASSQVAAGDYEQYF. CDR3 bases: TGCGCCAGCAGCCAAGTAGCAGCAGGCGACTACGAGCAGTACTTC.

This clonotype appeared many times. V and J are TRBV7-2 and TRBJ2-5; no clear D. Germline V gene lookup returns CDR1 SGHTA and CDR2 FQGNSA. There are 12 residues in the CDR3. V lost 4 bases and J lost 4, with 7 bases in between. CDR3 protein: CASSYDVETQYF. The CDR3 nucleotides read TGTGCCAGCAGCTATGATGTAGAGACCCAGTACTTC.

This clonotype was seen many times. This chain connects TRBV15 to TRBJ2-2; D might be TRBD2 (6 bases). Per the germline V gene, CDR1 is LNHNV and CDR2 is YYDKDF (reference sequence). V gave up 3 bases and J gave up 0 bases, with 8 bases separating them. The CDR3 is made up of 15 amino acids. The CDR3 is CATSSGTPNTGELFF. Written as DNA, the CDR3 is TGTGCCACCAGCAGCGGGACTCCGAACACCGGGGAGCTGTTTTTT.

This rearrangement joins TRBV29-1 to TRBJ2-1; D might be TRBD1 (6 bases). V was shortened by 6 bases and J by 1 base, with 10 bases between the two germline ends. The CDR3 has 13 amino acids. From germline, CDR1 is SQVTM and CDR2 ANQGSEA. The CDR3 DNA reads TGCAGCGTCCTCCAGGGGTCCTACAATGAGCAGTTCTTC. Translated, it gives CSVLQGSYNEQFF.

CDR3 sequence (DNA): TGCGCCAGTACGACCTCTAGTCAGTCCTACAATGAGCAGTTCTTC. Translated, it gives CASTTSSQSYNEQFF. The rearrangement uses TRBV5-1 and TRBJ2-1; the D is unclear. Looked up from germline, CDR1 is SGHRS and CDR2 is YFSETQ. The CDR3 has 15 amino acids. V was shortened by 8 bases and J by 1 base, with 16 bases between the two germline ends.